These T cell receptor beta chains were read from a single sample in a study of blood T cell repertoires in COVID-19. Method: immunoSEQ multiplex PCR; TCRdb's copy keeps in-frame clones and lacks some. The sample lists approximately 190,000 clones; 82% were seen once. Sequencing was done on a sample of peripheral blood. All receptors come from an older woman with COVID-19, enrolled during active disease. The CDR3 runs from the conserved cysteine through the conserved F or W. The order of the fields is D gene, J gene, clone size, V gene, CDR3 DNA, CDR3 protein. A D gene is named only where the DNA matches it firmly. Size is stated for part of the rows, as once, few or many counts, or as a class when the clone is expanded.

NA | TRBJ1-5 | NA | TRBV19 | TGTGCCAGTAGTACCCAGGGTTACAATCAGCCCCAGCATTTT | CASSTQGYNQPQHF
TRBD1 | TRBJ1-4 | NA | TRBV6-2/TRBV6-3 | TGTGCCAGCAGTCGGGACAGTGAAAAACTGTTTTTT | CASSRDSEKLFF
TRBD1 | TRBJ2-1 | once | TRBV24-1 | TGTGCCACCAGTGATCCGACAGGGAGTAGCTCCTACAATGAGCAGTTCTTC | CATSDPTGSSSYNEQFF
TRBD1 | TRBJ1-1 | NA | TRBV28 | TGTGCCTCCTGGACAGGGAACACTGAAGCTTTCTTT | CASWTGNTEAFF
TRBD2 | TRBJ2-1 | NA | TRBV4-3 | TGCGCCAGCAGCTATGGGACTAGCAGAAACAATGAGCAGTTCTTC | CASSYGTSRNNEQFF
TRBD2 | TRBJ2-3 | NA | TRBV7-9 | TGTGCCAGCAGCAAGCAAGCGGGGGGGCCGACAGATACGCAGTATTTT | CASSKQAGGPTDTQYF
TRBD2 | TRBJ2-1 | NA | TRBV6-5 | TGTGCCAGCAGTTACTCCTCCGGGACTAGCGATGAGCAGTTCTTC | CASSYSSGTSDEQFF
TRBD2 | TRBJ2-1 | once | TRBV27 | TGTGCCAGCAGTTCCGGGAGGGCCTTCGACAATGAGCAGTTCTTC | CASSSGRAFDNEQFF
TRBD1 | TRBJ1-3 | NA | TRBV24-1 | TGTGCCACCAGTGATTTCGGACAGGACACCATATATTTT | CATSDFGQDTIYF
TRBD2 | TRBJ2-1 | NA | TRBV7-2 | TGTGCCAGCAAAGTAGCGGGAGCCAATGAGCAGTTCTTC | CASKVAGANEQFF
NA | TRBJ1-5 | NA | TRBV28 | TGTGCCAGCAGTTTATTGGGGGGGGGTCAGCCCCAGCATTTT | CASSLLGGGQPQHF